Listed below are T cell receptor beta chains from one sample, sequenced in a study of blood T cell repertoires in COVID-19. Assay: immunoSEQ multiplex PCR; the TCRdb copy retains only in-frame clones and omits some. The sample includes about 170,000 clones, 88% of them seen just once. Sequencing was done on a sample of peripheral blood. These receptors were collected from a man aged 55 to 70 with acute or convalescent COVID-19. The CDR3 runs from the conserved cysteine through the conserved F or W. Fields, in order: D gene, V gene, CDR3 protein. The D gene is left open where the match is weak.

TRBD1,TRBV10-3,CAISGQGNTEAFF
TRBD1,TRBV2,CASGQGNYGYTF
-,TRBV29-1,CSVLAGDTEAFF
TRBD2,TRBV30,CAWTAYLAGTGELFF
-,TRBV25-1,CASSYNQGQVYTF
-,TRBV11-2,CASSFGATYEQYF
-,TRBV7-9,CASSPQGGSQPQHF
-,TRBV5-6,CASSLAAAGTPYGYTF
-,TRBV10-1,CASSESVAGRKFF
-,TRBV7-3,CASSLTVTRGSGGELFF
TRBD1,TRBV7-9,CASSPRTGGEYGYTF
-,TRBV1,CTSSLGLAGGETQYF
-,TRBV24-1,CATSDQSNGTPGTRGYTF
-,TRBV6-4,CASSSTRTGELFF
-,TRBV10-3,CAISEARGDEQFF
TRBD1,TRBV27,CASYIGQGGAAFF
TRBD1,TRBV7-2,CASSAQGVSTEAFF
TRBD1,TRBV30,CAWSDRTGSYNEQFF
TRBD1,TRBV7-9,CASSLDGTGWIQYF